This TCR beta chain was recovered during a study of T cells in Graves' hyperthyroidism and ophthalmopathy. Across the whole study: Sampling of peripheral blood happened at initial diagnosis, prior to any treatment.

What was amplified from RNA transcripts were TCR beta CDR3 regions. HTBI primers drove first-round RT-PCR of the TCR CDR3. TCRdb reprocessed the multiplex PCR reads with MiXCR, giving one entry per CDR3 protein. The sample records 700,000 or so distinct CDR3 sequences, about 16% being singletons. CDR3 length equals 17 residues. Germline CDR1 MNHNS, CDR2 SASEGT. Unmatched junction bases numbered 10, after V lost 4 bases and J lost 3 bases. This clonotype was found many times. The sequence derives from a man between 18 and 29 years old with Graves' hyperthyroidism. Sample: blood. The rearrangement joins TRBV6-1 to TRBJ2-7; the match to TRBD2 covers 12 bases. This chain's CDR3 is CASSGRLLAGGIYEQYF. CDR3 coding DNA: TGTGCCAGCAGTGGCCGTCTACTAGCGGGAGGAATCTACGAGCAGTACTTC.